These 10 T cell receptor beta chains were sequenced from one sample in a study of blood T cell repertoires in COVID-19. TCRdb keeps only in-frame clones here, not all; method: immunoSEQ multiplex PCR. The data hold around 220,000 clones, with almost 90% observed a single time. The source material was PBMCs or T cells enriched from blood (not recorded which). These TCRs come from a young man who had been exposed to COVID-19.

The CDR3 sequence: CAWDQGGTEAFF. As DNA, the CDR3 is TGTGCCTGGGATCAGGGGGGCACTGAAGCTTTCTTT. V and J are TRBV30 and TRBJ1-1; 7 bases fit TRBD1. Looked up from germline, CDR1 is GTSNPN and CDR2 is SVGIG (reference sequence). The CDR3 totals 12 residues. Trimming at V came to 5 bases and at J to 4 bases, leaving 4 bases not matched to a gene.

CDR3 DNA: TGTGCCAGCAGTGTCTACGGTGTATCCGGGGAGCTGTTTTTT. Protein sequence: CASSVYGVSGELFF. The rearrangement joins TRBV2 to TRBJ2-2, with D hard to call. V was shortened by 4 bases and J by 6 bases, with 12 bases between the two germline ends. CDR1 is SNHLY, CDR2 FYNNEI, per germline. The CDR3 consists of 14 residues.

The chain has TRBV19 and TRBJ1-3; D gene unclear. Germline CDR1 reads LNHDA; CDR2 reads SQIVND (reference sequence). The CDR3 is 13 amino acids. V shed 3 bases and J shed 4 bases, with 7 bases lying between them. The chain's CDR3 is CASSISSGNTIYF. The DNA of the CDR3 is TGTGCCAGTAGTATCTCGTCCGGAAACACCATATATTTT.

The chain couples TRBV5-4 to TRBJ1-2, with 9 bases that match TRBD1. This CDR3 is built from 11 residues. CDR1 SGHNT and CDR2 YYREEE come from the germline V gene (reference sequence). The J segment lost 12 bases and the V segment lost 4 bases, leaving 4 bases of the junction unmatched. The CDR3 DNA sequence: TGTGCCAGCAGCGGACAGGGGAGCAACACCTTC. Its protein is CASSGQGSNTF.

This clone was recorded only once. The chain uses TRBV29-1 and TRBJ2-5; D possibly corresponds to TRBD1 (5 bases). The CDR3 has 13 amino acids. The germline CDR1 and CDR2 sequences are SQVTM and ANQGSEA. The V end was cut by 4 bases, the J end by 3 bases, with 12 bases between. The CDR3 reads CSVALGPEETQYF. The CDR3 nucleotides read TGCAGCGTTGCCCTGGGGCCTGAAGAGACCCAGTACTTC.

The chain recombines TRBV4-1 with TRBJ1-2; 8 bases map to TRBD1. V lost 3 bases and J lost 6; bases outside the gene matches: 6. The V gene's germline CDR1 is MGHRA and CDR2 YSYEKL. The CDR3 is 14 residues long. The CDR3 nucleotides are TGCGCCAGCAGCCAGCCAGGACAGGGCCATGGCTACACCTTC. Its translation is CASSQPGQGHGYTF.

Here the CDR3 DNA reads TGTGCCTCGAAGACAGGGGTCGAGCAGTACTTC. Translating it yields CASKTGVEQYF. This rearrangement joins TRBV30 to TRBJ2-7; TRBD1 matches 8 bases. The length of the CDR3 is 11 residues. The germline CDR1 and CDR2 sequences are GTSNPN and SVGIG (reference sequence). V dropped 7 bases and J dropped 6; count of bases not matched to a gene: 5.

This sequence joins TRBV27 and TRBJ1-4; 9 positions agree with TRBD1. Trimming took 6 bases from V and 6 from J; bases not matched to a gene: 11. Germline loops: CDR1 MNHEY, CDR2 SMNVEV (reference sequence). The CDR3 extends over 16 amino acids. This CDR3 reads CASRAGTGMLYEKLFF. In nucleotides, the CDR3 is TGTGCCAGCAGAGCCGGGACAGGGATGTTGTATGAAAAACTGTTTTTT. Full variable domain (rest looked up from reference TRBV27 and TRBJ1-4): EAQVTQNPRYLITVTGKKLTVTCSQNMNHEYMSWYRQDPGLGLRQIYYSMNVEVTDKGDVPEGYKVSRKEKRNFPLILESPSPNQTSLYFCASRAGTGMLYEKLFFGSGTQLSVL.

The V call is TRBV7-3, the J call TRBJ2-2, with TRBD1 as a possible D gene (5 bases). The CDR3 has 16 amino acids. Per the germline V gene, CDR1 is SGHTA and CDR2 is FQGTGA. Deletions cut 2 bases from V and 4 bases from J, with 14 bases between. The CDR3 reads CASSLSGRDGTGELFF. The CDR3 bases are TGTGCCAGCAGCTTATCTGGCAGGGATGGCACCGGGGAGCTGTTTTTT. Full variable domain (missing parts from reference TRBV7-3 and TRBJ2-2): GAGVSQTPSNKVTEKGKYVELRCDPISGHTALYWYRQSLGQGPEFLIYFQGTGAADDSGLPNDRFFAVRPEGSVSTLKIQRTERGDSAVYLCASSLSGRDGTGELFFGEGSRLTVL.

This chain uses TRBV2 with TRBJ2-1; 7 bases line up with TRBD1. The trim removed 5 bases at V and 2 bases at J, leaving 3 bases unmatched. The CDR3 consists of 14 residues. Germline V lookup: CDR1 SNHLY, CDR2 FYNNEI. CDR3 loop: CASSRTGTYNEQFF. CDR3 nucleotide sequence: TGTGCCAGCAGTCGGACAGGTACCTACAATGAGCAGTTCTTC.